What follows are 21 T cell receptor beta chains derived from one specimen sequenced in a study of T-cell memory formation after mild COVID-19. One entry per CDR3 protein, called by TCRdb with MiXCR from the 5' RACE reads. The table includes around 300,000 distinct CDR3 sequences, 15% to 20% detected once. The sample taken for sequencing was PBMCs or a T cell subset sorted from them (not recorded which). Every receptor here comes from a man younger than 35 who had mild COVID-19 (a few samples of this study predate the infection). Cell type and time point are not known.

The V call is TRBV15, the J call TRBJ1-1; a weak D match, TRBD1 (6 bases). V lost 8 bases to trimming and J lost 5 bases, with 21 bases between them. Germline V gives CDR1 LNHNV, CDR2 YYDKDF (reference sequence). The CDR3 is 15 residues long. CDR3 DNA: TGTGCCACCGTGGAAACCTACAGGGTTGGAACTGAAGCTTTCTTT. Translated: CATVETYRVGTEAFF.

The V gene is TRBV12-3 or TRBV12-4, the J gene TRBJ1-6, with no clear D. The CDR3 sequence is 12 residues long. V dropped 3 bases and J dropped 13 bases, with 10 bases sitting between them. CDR3 sequence (DNA): TGTGCCAGCAGTTTGGGGAGGACTCCCCTCCACTTT. Translated: CASSLGRTPLHF.

Only a few counts were recorded for this clonotype. CDR3: CASSQDPRDLADWSYGYTF. The DNA for the CDR3 is TGCGCCAGCAGCCAAGATCCTAGGGATCTGGCGGATTGGAGCTACGGCTACACCTTC. The rearrangement joins TRBV4-3 to TRBJ1-2; D gene unclear. Trimming stripped 0 bases from V and 8 bases from J, with 28 bases between. CDR1 and CDR2 (germline): LGHNA, YSLEER. The CDR3 totals 19 residues.

This chain uses TRBV29-1 with TRBJ1-1; D might be TRBD1 (5 bases). CDR1 is SQVTM, CDR2 ANQGSEA, per germline. CDR3 size: 12 residues. The ends were cut back, 3 bases at V and 3 bases at J, with 8 bases in the middle. The CDR3 here is CSVDRQYTEAFF. As DNA, the CDR3 is TGCAGCGTTGATCGACAGTACACTGAAGCTTTCTTT.

The rearrangement joins TRBV6-5 to TRBJ2-5; D is possibly TRBD1 (6 bases). The germline CDR1 and CDR2 sequences are MNHEY and SVGAGI. Trimming shortened V by 2 bases and J by 4 bases, and 14 bases separated the two germline ends. This CDR3 region has 15 residues. This CDR3 is CASSYDPGHLETQYF. CDR3 nucleotides: TGTGCCAGCAGTTACGATCCGGGACATCTAGAGACCCAGTACTTC.

V gene TRBV4-3 combines with J gene TRBJ1-2; 7 bases match TRBD1. Trimming took 0 bases from V and 8 from J; bases not matched to a gene: 3. This CDR3 has 13 amino acids. Per germline, CDR1 LGHNA and CDR2 YSLEER. The chain's CDR3 is CASSQETGVGYTF. The CDR3 DNA reads as TGCGCCAGCAGCCAAGAAACAGGGGTCGGCTACACCTTC.

This clonotype showed up just a few times. The chain has TRBV4-1 and TRBJ1-3; TRBD1 is a possible D gene (6 bases). V was trimmed by 5 bases and J by 4 bases, leaving 18 bases between them. CDR3 size: 16 residues. The germline gives CDR1 MGHRA, CDR2 YSYEKL. The CDR3 sequence is CASSSQTGNRGNTIYF. CDR3 sequence (DNA): TGCGCCAGCAGCTCGCAAACAGGGAACCGAGGAAACACCATATATTTT.

The V and J genes are TRBV11-2 and TRBJ1-2, with a possible D match to TRBD1 (6 bases). Trimming removed 1 base from V and 8 bases from J, with 14 bases in between. The CDR3 is 14 amino acids. CDR1 SGHAT and CDR2 FQNNGV come from the germline V gene. The CDR3 loop reads CASSLAHREGGYTF. The CDR3 DNA sequence: TGTGCCAGCAGCTTAGCCCACAGGGAAGGCGGCTACACCTTC.

V gene TRBV30 combines with J gene TRBJ2-1; 10 bases are a match to TRBD2. The germline gives CDR1 GTSNPN, CDR2 SVGIG (reference sequence). This CDR3 contains 14 residues. Trimming took 3 bases from V and 6 from J; bases not matched to a gene: 5. The CDR3 loop reads CAWRASGGTNEQFF. The CDR3 DNA reads TGTGCCTGGAGGGCTAGCGGGGGAACCAATGAGCAGTTCTTC.

This clonotype appeared a few times. V is TRBV7-9 and J is TRBJ1-4; D is unclear. Deletions cut 1 base from V and 7 bases from J, with 10 bases between. The length of the CDR3 is 14 residues. The V gene's germline CDR1 is SEHNR and CDR2 FQNEAQ (reference sequence). The CDR3 sequence is CASSLGPSGEKLFF. The CDR3 DNA follows: TGTGCCAGCAGCTTAGGACCCAGCGGTGAAAAACTGTTTTTT.

The rearrangement links TRBV24-1 to TRBJ1-1; 9 bases agree with TRBD1. V dropped 4 bases and J dropped 6; count of bases not matched to a gene: 8. The CDR3 covers 15 residues. Germline V gene lookup returns CDR1 KGHDR and CDR2 SFDVKD. The CDR3 loop is CATSDSRQGEAEAFF. The DNA for the CDR3 is TGTGCCACCAGTGACTCCCGACAGGGGGAAGCTGAAGCTTTCTTT.

The chain recombines TRBV4-3 with TRBJ2-1, with 8 bases that match TRBD2. This CDR3 has 16 residues. The V and J ends lost 5 bases and 5 bases, in that order; junction bases with no gene match: 11. Germline lookup yields CDR1 LGHNA and CDR2 YSLEER. Written as DNA, the CDR3 is TGCGCCAGCAGCGTTAATGCGGGGGGCAAGGACAATGAGCAGTTCTTC. This codes for CASSVNAGGKDNEQFF.

This clonotype was observed at least ten times. The chain employs TRBV7-3 and TRBJ2-3, with D uncertain. The V gene's germline CDR1 is SGHTA and CDR2 FQGTGA. Deletions cut 1 base from V and 5 bases from J, with 7 bases between. The length of the CDR3 is 13 residues. The CDR3, as DNA: TGTGCCAGCAGCTTAAGCCCCAGAGATACGCAGTATTTT. Translating it yields CASSLSPRDTQYF.

This clonotype has just a few counts. This rearrangement joins TRBV11-2 to TRBJ1-1; tentatively, D is TRBD1 (5 bases). Trimming left V 5 bases short and J 3 bases short, with 22 bases between. The CDR3 loop spans 17 amino acids. From germline, CDR1 is SGHAT and CDR2 FQNNGV. CDR3 DNA sequence: TGTGCCAGCAGCAACCGGGAGAAGGGGTTATTGGACACTGAAGCTTTCTTT. It yields the protein CASSNREKGLLDTEAFF.

The V gene is TRBV14, the J gene TRBJ2-1; 7 bases map to TRBD1. Germline CDR1 and CDR2: SGHDN and FVKESK. This CDR3 has 14 residues. V shed 5 bases and J 10 bases; nucleotides not matched to a gene: 11. The DNA of the CDR3 is TGTGCCAGCAGCACCCAGACAGGGCCAAGGGAGCAGTTCTTC. Its protein is CASSTQTGPREQFF. Filled out from reference TRBV14 and TRBJ2-1, the complete variable domain reads EAGVTQFPSHSVIEKGQTVTLRCDPISGHDNLYWYRRVMGKEIKFLLHFVKESKQDESGMPNNRFLAERTGGTYSTLKVQPAELEDSGVYFCASSTQTGPREQFFGPGTRLTVL.

The rearrangement links TRBV4-1 to TRBJ2-7, with 7 bases fitting TRBD1. This CDR3 has 15 amino acids. The junction had 6 bases not matched to a gene; V was cut back by 1 base and J by 3 bases. Looked up from germline, CDR1 is MGHRA and CDR2 is YSYEKL. The CDR3 spells CASSQVGQSYYEQYV. The CDR3 coding sequence is TGCGCCAGCAGCCAAGTGGGACAGAGCTACTACGAGCAGTACGTC.

This clonotype was counted between two and nine times. The V call is TRBV20-1, the J call TRBJ1-3; D is ambiguous. The CDR3 consists of 15 residues. The germline V gene has CDR1 DFQATT and CDR2 SNEGSKA (reference sequence). The V end was cut by 2 bases, the J end by 0 bases, with 11 bases between. This CDR3 reads CSARSIRNSGNTIYF. The CDR3 nucleotides read TGCAGTGCTAGATCTATAAGGAACTCTGGAAACACCATATATTTT.

This clonotype has only a few counts. The chain joins TRBV27 to TRBJ2-5, with 8 bases identical to TRBD1. The CDR3 spans 15 residues. With 5 bases clipped from V and 5 bases from J, the junction kept 10 bases outside the gene matches. Looked up from germline, CDR1 is MNHEY and CDR2 is SMNVEV (reference sequence). CDR3 in amino acids: CASSTRQGRGETQYF. Here the CDR3 DNA reads TGTGCCAGCAGTACACGACAGGGGCGTGGGGAGACCCAGTACTTC.

This clonotype was recorded a few times. The chain combines TRBV5-1 with TRBJ1-1, with D possibly matching TRBD1 (5 bases). This CDR3 has 13 amino acids. V was pared by 4 bases and J by 5 bases, with 12 bases between. Germline CDR1 is SGHRS and CDR2 is YFSETQ. Here the CDR3 reads CASSLTQGTEAFF. The CDR3, as DNA: TGCGCCAGCAGCCTGACTCAGGGTACTGAAGCTTTCTTT. The whole variable domain, filled in from reference TRBV5-1 and TRBJ1-1, reads KAGVTQTPRYLIKTRGQQVTLSCSPISGHRSVSWYQQTPGQGLQFLFEYFSETQRNKGNFPGRFSGRQFSNSRSEMNVSTLELGDSALYLCASSLTQGTEAFFGQGTRLTVV.

The rearrangement uses TRBV7-2 and TRBJ2-5; possibly TRBD1 for D (5 bases). The V and J ends lost 3 bases and 6 bases respectively, with 11 bases between them. Germline assignment: CDR1 SGHTA and CDR2 FQGNSA. CDR3 size: 13 residues. The CDR3 here is CASSFAGPQTQYF. The CDR3 DNA is TGTGCCAGCAGCTTTGCAGGGCCGCAGACCCAGTACTTC.

This clonotype was seen more than once but under ten times. The genes are TRBV4-2 and TRBJ2-7; the D gene is possibly TRBD2 (5 bases). V was shortened by 5 bases and J by 3 bases, with 11 bases between the two germline ends. The CDR3 sequence is 13 residues long. Germline V gene sequence: CDR1 LGHNA, CDR2 YNFKEQ. CDR3 region: CASSARENYEQYV. Here the CDR3 DNA reads TGTGCCAGCAGCGCAAGGGAGAACTACGAGCAGTACGTC.